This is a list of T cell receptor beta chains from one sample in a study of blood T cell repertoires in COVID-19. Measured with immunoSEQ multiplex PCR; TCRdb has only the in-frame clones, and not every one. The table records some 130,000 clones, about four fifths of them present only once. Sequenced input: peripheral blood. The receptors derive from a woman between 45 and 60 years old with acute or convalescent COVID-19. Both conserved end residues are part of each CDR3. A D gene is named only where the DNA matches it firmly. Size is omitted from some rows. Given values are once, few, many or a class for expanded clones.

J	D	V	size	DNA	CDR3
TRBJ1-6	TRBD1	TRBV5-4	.	TGTGCCAGCAGCTTGGCAGGGGGCTTAAGTCGGTCACCCCTCCACTTT	CASSLAGGLSRSPLHF
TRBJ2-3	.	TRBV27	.	TGTGCCAGCAGTTTTATGTCTAGCACAGATACGCAGTATTTT	CASSFMSSTDTQYF
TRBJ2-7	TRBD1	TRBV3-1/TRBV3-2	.	TGTGCCAGCAGCCCTTACAGGGGTTCCTACGAGCAGTACTTC	CASSPYRGSYEQYF
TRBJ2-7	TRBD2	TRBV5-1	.	TGCGCCAGCAGCGTTAGCGGGCCCTACGAGCAGTACTTC	CASSVSGPYEQYF
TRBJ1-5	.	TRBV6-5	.	TGTGCCAGCAGTCGACAGAGCAATCAGCCCCAGCATTTT	CASSRQSNQPQHF
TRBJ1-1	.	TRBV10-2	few	TGCGCCAGCAGTGATGGCAGGCTGAACACTGAAGCTTTCTTT	CASSDGRLNTEAFF
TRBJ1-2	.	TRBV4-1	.	TGCGCCAGCAGCCTGCAGGGCCCCTCTAACTATGGCTACACCTTC	CASSLQGPSNYGYTF
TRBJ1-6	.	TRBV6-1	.	TGTGCCAGCAGTGAAAGGGGGGGGGAGAGGGGTTCACCCCTCCACTTT	CASSERGGERGSPLHF
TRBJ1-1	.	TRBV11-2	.	TGTGCCAGCAGCTTAGACAACAGGGTTGGCGCTGAAGCTTTCTTT	CASSLDNRVGAEAFF
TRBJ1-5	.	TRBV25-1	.	TGTGCCAGCAGTAAAATGCGGACAGCTGTGAGCAATCAGCCCCAGCATTTT	CASSKMRTAVSNQPQHF
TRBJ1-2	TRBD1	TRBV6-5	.	TGTGCCAGCAGACCCGCACAGGGGGCGGATGGCTACACCTTC	CASRPAQGADGYTF
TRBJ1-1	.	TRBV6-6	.	TGTGCCAGCAGTTTAGCAGTGAACACTGAAGCTTTCTTT	CASSLAVNTEAFF
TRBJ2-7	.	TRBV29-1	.	TGCAGCGTACGGACATTGTCATACGAGCAGTACTTC	CSVRTLSYEQYF
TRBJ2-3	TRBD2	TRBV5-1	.	TGCGCCAGCAGCTACGGACTAGCGACAGATACGCAGTATTTT	CASSYGLATDTQYF
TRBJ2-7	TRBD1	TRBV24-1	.	TGTGCCACCAGTGATTTGGGACAGGGGAACGAGCAGTACTTC	CATSDLGQGNEQYF